The 27 T cell receptor beta chains presented below share a single source sample, sequenced in a study of T cell changes during pregnancy in multiple sclerosis. Using immunoSEQ multiplex PCR, the repertoire was profiled, and TCRdb retains in-frame clones only, with some absent. The profile shows tens of thousands of clones, 75% to 90% of them singletons. The specimen comprised CD8+ T cells from peripheral blood mononuclear cells, sampled in the second trimester of pregnancy. All receptors come from a female donor with multiple sclerosis, enrolled in a pregnancy study.

The chain uses TRBV9 and TRBJ2-1; 8 bases map to TRBD2. The V segment lost 0 bases and the J segment 6 bases; nucleotides outside the gene matches: 8. This CDR3 has 16 amino acids. CDR1 and CDR2 (germline): SGDLS, YYNGEE. The CDR3 nucleotides read TGTGCCAGCAGCGTAGCTGTCGGGGGGGCGAGCAATGAGCAGTTCTTC. This encodes CASSVAVGGASNEQFF.

The gene calls are TRBV18 and TRBJ1-4; 7 bases align to TRBD1. The CDR3 covers 16 residues. Germline assignment: CDR1 KGHSH and CDR2 LQKENI. The junction had 11 bases not matched to a gene; V was cut back by 2 bases and J by 8 bases. CDR3 coding DNA: TGTGCCAGCTCACCATCGAAGGGACAGACCCGGGAAAAACTGTTTTTT. Amino acid sequence: CASSPSKGQTREKLFF.

The DNA of the CDR3 is TGTGCCAGCACTACAGGGACAGGGGATGTGACCCAGTACTTC. Its protein is CASTTGTGDVTQYF. The V gene is TRBV6-5, the J gene TRBJ2-5; 10 positions match TRBD1. With V trimmed by 7 bases and J by 7 bases, 9 bases remained unmatched. The germline gives CDR1 MNHEY, CDR2 SVGAGI. The CDR3 totals 14 residues.

This clone was recorded only once. The V call is TRBV29-1, the J call TRBJ2-1; TRBD2 aligns across 8 bases. This CDR3 region has 16 residues. V lost 2 bases and J lost 8; bases outside the gene matches: 14. The germline V gene has CDR1 SQVTM and CDR2 ANQGSEA. The CDR3: CSVESAGGATVDEQFF. DNA for the CDR3: TGCAGCGTTGAAAGCGCGGGGGGCGCGACGGTTGATGAGCAGTTCTTC.

J is TRBJ1-2 and V is TRBV5-6, with TRBD1 matching 8 bases. The V segment lost 2 bases and the J segment 6 bases; nucleotides outside the gene matches: 9. The CDR3 is 15 residues long. Germline-derived CDR1 and CDR2 are SGHDT and YYEEEE. The CDR3 DNA reads TGTGCCAGCAGCTTAGGTACAGGGGGATCTAATGGCTACACCTTC. Translated: CASSLGTGGSNGYTF.

The rearrangement uses TRBV14 and TRBJ2-5, with a possible D match to TRBD2 (5 bases). V dropped 5 bases and J dropped 5 bases, with 18 bases sitting between them. Germline V gene data show CDR1 as SGHDN and CDR2 as FVKESK. The CDR3 is made up of 15 amino acids. Here the CDR3 DNA reads TGTGCCAGCAGCTTTCGAGGGATGGTACGGGAGACCCAGTACTTC. As protein: CASSFRGMVRETQYF.

The chain combines TRBV27 with TRBJ1-2; perhaps TRBD1 as D (6 bases). In germline, CDR1 is MNHEY, CDR2 SMNVEV (reference sequence). V dropped 2 bases and J dropped 5 bases, with 12 bases sitting between them. The CDR3 has 14 amino acids. This CDR3 is CASSLGGASYGYTF. In DNA form, the CDR3 reads TGTGCCAGCAGTTTAGGGGGGGCTAGTTATGGCTACACCTTC.

This clone was recorded once. In DNA, the CDR3 is TGTGCCAGCAATGGGGGGACTAGCACAGATACGCAGTATTTT. Translating it yields CASNGGTSTDTQYF. J is TRBJ2-3 and V is TRBV9; D may be TRBD2 (6 bases). V was clipped by 6 bases and J by 0 bases, with 11 bases between them. The CDR3 sequence is 14 residues long. CDR1 is SGDLS, CDR2 YYNGEE, per germline.

The V call is TRBV2, the J call TRBJ2-7; possibly TRBD2 for D (5 bases). V gave up 6 bases and J gave up 4 bases, with 13 bases separating them. This CDR3 is built from 13 residues. The germline V gene encodes CDR1 SNHLY and CDR2 FYNNEI. The CDR3, as DNA: TGTGCCAGCAGGACTAACGGGTTGTACGAGCAGTACTTC. Translating gives CASRTNGLYEQYF.

V gene TRBV7-9 combines with J gene TRBJ1-1; TRBD1 might be the D (6 bases). Germline values: CDR1 SEHNR, CDR2 FQNEAQ (reference sequence). This CDR3 is built from 17 residues. V gave up 3 bases and J gave up 5 bases, with 22 bases separating them. CDR3 DNA sequence: TGTGCCAGCAGCTTGGGAATCGGGCCCGCAGGGGAGACTGAAGCTTTCTTT. This codes for CASSLGIGPAGETEAFF. The whole variable domain, remainder taken from reference TRBV7-9 and TRBJ1-1, is DTGVSQNPRHKITKRGQNVTFRCDPISEHNRLYWYRQTLGQGPEFLTYFQNEAQLEKSRLLSDRFSAERPKGSFSTLEIQRTEQGDSAMYLCASSLGIGPAGETEAFFGQGTRLTVV.

This chain links TRBV5-1 with TRBJ2-3; 13 nucleotides agree with TRBD2. The CDR3 is 14 amino acids. Germline V gives CDR1 SGHRS, CDR2 YFSETQ. With V trimmed by 5 bases and J by 6 bases, 3 bases remained unmatched. The CDR3 DNA sequence: TGCGCCAGCAGGGGGACTAGCGGGGCCGATACGCAGTATTTT. This sequence encodes CASRGTSGADTQYF.

The chain links TRBV7-9 to TRBJ2-7; 9 bases agree with TRBD1. CDR3 length: 14 residues. Germline CDR1 SEHNR, CDR2 FQNEAQ (reference sequence). Trimming cost V 5 bases and J 7 bases; bases outside gene matches: 9. The CDR3 DNA sequence: TGTGCCAGCAGCCCCGTCGGGACAGGGAGTGAGCAGTACTTC. Its protein is CASSPVGTGSEQYF.

This clone was recorded a few times. This chain connects TRBV6-4 to TRBJ2-1, with 12 bases lining up with TRBD2. With V trimmed by 4 bases and J by 8 bases, 9 bases remained unmatched. This CDR3 has 16 amino acids. CDR1 is MRHNA and CDR2 is SNTAGT in the germline V gene. The CDR3 nucleotides read TGTGCCAGCAGTGGGTCTAGCGGGGGGGCTTCGGATGAGCAGTTCTTC. Its protein is CASSGSSGGASDEQFF.

This clone has a single count. This chain connects TRBV25-1 to TRBJ1-2; D ambiguous. This CDR3 is built from 15 residues. V was clipped by 4 bases and J by 4 bases, with 16 bases between them. Germline lookup yields CDR1 MGHDK and CDR2 SYGVNS. The CDR3 sequence is CASSVGSIGAYGYTF. In DNA form, the CDR3 reads TGTGCCAGCAGTGTCGGTTCGATCGGAGCCTATGGCTACACCTTC.

The CDR3 DNA is TGTGCCAGCAGCTTGGCCTATACCACCGGGGAGCTGTTTTTT. Translating it yields CASSLAYTTGELFF. The chain has TRBV5-6 and TRBJ2-2, with D uncertain. The germline V gene encodes CDR1 SGHDT and CDR2 YYEEEE. The CDR3 has 14 residues. Deletions cut 0 bases from V and 4 bases from J, with 7 bases between.

The CDR3 loop is CSVVEGTGGKDEQYF. Written as DNA, the CDR3 is TGCAGCGTTGTGGAGGGGACAGGGGGCAAGGACGAGCAGTACTTC. J is TRBJ2-7 and V is TRBV29-1, with 12 bases fitting TRBD1. Germline V gives CDR1 SQVTM, CDR2 ANQGSEA. The junction had 9 bases not matched to a gene; V was cut back by 4 bases and J by 5 bases. CDR3 size: 15 residues.

The V gene is TRBV7-9, the J gene TRBJ1-1; D may be TRBD1 (5 bases). V lost 3 bases to trimming and J lost 3 bases, with 14 bases between them. Germline values: CDR1 SEHNR, CDR2 FQNEAQ (reference sequence). The CDR3 totals 15 residues. The CDR3 is CASSFGDSVHTEAFF. The CDR3 DNA reads as TGTGCCAGCAGCTTTGGAGACAGCGTTCACACTGAAGCTTTCTTT.

This sequence joins TRBV2 and TRBJ2-1; possibly TRBD2 for D (5 bases). The CDR3 covers 11 residues. V was trimmed by 7 bases and J by 7 bases, leaving 8 bases between them. Germline values: CDR1 SNHLY, CDR2 FYNNEI. The CDR3 here is CASMEANEQFF. CDR3 DNA: TGTGCCAGCATGGAGGCGAATGAGCAGTTCTTC.

J is TRBJ1-2 and V is TRBV5-6, with 8 bases lining up with TRBD1. From germline, CDR1 is SGHDT and CDR2 YYEEEE. The V segment lost 4 bases and the J segment 5 bases; nucleotides outside the gene matches: 10. The CDR3 is 15 amino acids. The CDR3 DNA sequence: TGTGCCAGCAGCATGTGGGAGGACAGGGATTATGGCTACACCTTC. Protein product: CASSMWEDRDYGYTF. The variable domain in full, with the rest retrieved from reference TRBV5-6 and TRBJ1-2, is DAGVTQSPTHLIKTRGQQVTLRCSPKSGHDTVSWYQQALGQGPQFIFQYYEEEERQRGNFPDRFSGHQFPNYSSELNVNALLLGDSALYLCASSMWEDRDYGYTFGSGTRLTVV.

This chain connects TRBV6-6 to TRBJ1-1; TRBD1 is a possible D gene (5 bases). The germline V gene has CDR1 MNHNY and CDR2 SVGAGI (reference sequence). The CDR3 covers 16 residues. The V end lost 7 bases, the J end lost 11 bases, and 29 bases lay between the germline ends. CDR3 sequence reads: CASKRIGDSNDRAAFF. The CDR3 bases are TGTGCCAGCAAGAGGATTGGGGACTCGAATGATCGTGCGGCTTTCTTT.

The rearrangement joins TRBV10-2 to TRBJ2-3; 8 bases fit TRBD2. The germline CDR1 and CDR2 sequences are WSHSY and SAAADI. The CDR3 is made up of 17 amino acids. With V trimmed by 2 bases and J by 4 bases, 11 bases remained unmatched. The CDR3: CASSEPMGLVSADTQYF. CDR3 coding DNA: TGCGCCAGCAGTGAGCCGATGGGACTAGTATCGGCAGATACGCAGTATTTT.

The rearrangement uses TRBV11-2 and TRBJ2-1; 9 nucleotides agree with TRBD1. This CDR3 comprises 15 residues. After removal of 6 bases from V and 6 bases from J, the junction contained 9 bases not matched to a gene. Germline CDR1 is SGHAT and CDR2 is FQNNGV. The CDR3 coding sequence is TGTGCCAGCAGTACTACAGGGGGCGCTCTCAATGAGCAGTTCTTC. This encodes CASSTTGGALNEQFF.

In DNA form, the CDR3 reads TGTGCCAGCAGCTCTAGCGGGGGGGCTGGCGGGGAGCTGTTTTTT. This sequence encodes CASSSSGGAGGELFF. The chain joins TRBV5-4 to TRBJ2-2, with 12 bases lining up with TRBD2. Germline V gene data show CDR1 as SGHNT and CDR2 as YYREEE (reference sequence). The junction had 4 bases not matched to a gene; V was cut back by 3 bases and J by 7 bases. The CDR3 has 15 residues.

The V gene is TRBV28, the J gene TRBJ2-6; TRBD2 agrees at 9 bases. V dropped 0 bases and J dropped 0; count of bases not matched to a gene: 3. Germline values: CDR1 MDHEN, CDR2 SYDVKM. The CDR3 loop spans 18 amino acids. In nucleotides, the CDR3 is TGTGCCAGCAGTTTATGGACTAGCGGTTACTCTGGGGCCAACGTCCTGACTTTC. It yields the protein CASSLWTSGYSGANVLTF.

The chain carries TRBV7-9 and TRBJ1-1, with 8 positions matching TRBD1. CDR3 length: 14 amino acids. Germline assignment: CDR1 SEHNR and CDR2 FQNEAQ (reference sequence). V lost 6 bases and J lost 6; bases outside the gene matches: 9. In DNA, the CDR3 is TGTGCCAGCAGACCCGGACAGGGAAAACCTGAAGCTTTCTTT. Its protein product is CASRPGQGKPEAFF.

The rearrangement joins TRBV7-8 to TRBJ2-1, with D maybe TRBD1 (7 bases). Germline-derived CDR1 and CDR2 are SGHVS and FQNEAQ. V lost 2 bases to trimming and J lost 10 bases, with 15 bases between them. This CDR3 contains 14 residues. The CDR3 loop reads CASSLSPGGPEQFF. Here the CDR3 DNA reads TGTGCCAGCAGCTTATCCCCAGGGGGGCCCGAGCAGTTCTTC. The entire variable domain, with the rest obtained from reference TRBV7-8 and TRBJ2-1, is as follows: GAGVSQSPRYKVAKRGQDVALRCDPISGHVSLFWYQQALGQGPEFLTYFQNEAQLDKSGLPSDRFFAERPEGSVSTLKIQRTQQEDSAVYLCASSLSPGGPEQFFGPGTRLTVL.

The chain couples TRBV19 to TRBJ1-6; possibly TRBD1 for D (6 bases). Trimming removed 7 bases from V and 6 bases from J, with 10 bases in between. The germline CDR1 and CDR2 sequences are LNHDA and SQIVND (reference sequence). The CDR3 loop spans 13 amino acids. DNA of the CDR3: TGTGCCAGTACCGGACAGTTTAATTCACCCCTCCACTTT. Translation: CASTGQFNSPLHF.